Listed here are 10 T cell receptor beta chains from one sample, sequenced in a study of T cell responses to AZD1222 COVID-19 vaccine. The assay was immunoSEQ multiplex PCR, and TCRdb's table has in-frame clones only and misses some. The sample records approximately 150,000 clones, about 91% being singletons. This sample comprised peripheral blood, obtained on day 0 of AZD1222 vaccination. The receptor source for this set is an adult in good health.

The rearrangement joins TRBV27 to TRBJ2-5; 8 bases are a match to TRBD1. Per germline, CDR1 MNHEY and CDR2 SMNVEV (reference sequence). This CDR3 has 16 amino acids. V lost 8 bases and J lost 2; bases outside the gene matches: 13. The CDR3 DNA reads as TGTGCCAGCGGACCAGCCGACAGGGGTCTACAAGAGACCCAGTACTTC. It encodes CASGPADRGLQETQYF.

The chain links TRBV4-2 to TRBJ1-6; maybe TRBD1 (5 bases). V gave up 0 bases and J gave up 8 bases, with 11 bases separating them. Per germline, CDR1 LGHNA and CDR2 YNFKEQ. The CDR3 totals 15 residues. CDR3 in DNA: TGTGCCAGCAGCCAAGATAGGCAAGGGGATTCACCCCTCCACTTT. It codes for CASSQDRQGDSPLHF.

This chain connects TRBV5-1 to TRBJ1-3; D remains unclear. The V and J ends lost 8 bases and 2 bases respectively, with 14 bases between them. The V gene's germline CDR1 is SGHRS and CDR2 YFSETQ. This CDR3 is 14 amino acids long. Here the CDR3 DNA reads TGCGCCAGTCAAACCGGTTTTACTGGAAACACCATATATTTT. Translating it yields CASQTGFTGNTIYF.

The CDR3 nucleotides read TGTGCCAGCAGAACGGCAGGGGCTAGCAATCAGCCCCAGCATTTT. This gives the protein CASRTAGASNQPQHF. The chain employs TRBV6-5 and TRBJ1-5; TRBD1 might be the D (6 bases). CDR1 is MNHEY and CDR2 is SVGAGI in the germline V gene. The CDR3 has 15 residues. Trimming removed 6 bases at V and 0 bases at J, with 12 bases between.

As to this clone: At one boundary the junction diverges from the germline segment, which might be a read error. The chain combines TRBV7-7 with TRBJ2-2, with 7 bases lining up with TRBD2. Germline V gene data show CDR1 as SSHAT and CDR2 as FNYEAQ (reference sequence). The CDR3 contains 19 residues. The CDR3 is CASSCGKGGRVFSTGELFF. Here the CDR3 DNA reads TGTGCTAGCAGCTGCGGTAAGGGAGGGCGGGTCTTTTCCACCGGGGAGCTGTTTTTT.

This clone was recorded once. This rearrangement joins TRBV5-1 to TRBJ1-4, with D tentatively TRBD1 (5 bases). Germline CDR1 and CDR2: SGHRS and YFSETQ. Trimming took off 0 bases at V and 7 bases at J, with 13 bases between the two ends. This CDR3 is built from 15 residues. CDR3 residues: CASSLDGTSSEKLFF. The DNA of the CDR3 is TGCGCCAGCAGCTTGGACGGGACGTCGTCTGAAAAACTGTTTTTT.

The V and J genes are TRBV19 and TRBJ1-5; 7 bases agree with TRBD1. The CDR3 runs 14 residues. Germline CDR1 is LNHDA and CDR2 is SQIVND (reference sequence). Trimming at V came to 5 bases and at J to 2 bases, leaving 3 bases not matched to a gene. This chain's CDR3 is CASSGQAGNQPQHF. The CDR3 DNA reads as TGTGCCAGTAGTGGACAGGCCGGCAATCAGCCCCAGCATTTT.

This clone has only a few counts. CDR3 amino acids: CASSLVGSNQPQHF. CDR3 DNA sequence: TGTGCCAGCAGCTTGGTGGGGAGCAATCAGCCCCAGCATTTT. The chain combines TRBV5-4 with TRBJ1-5; unclear D gene. CDR1 is SGHNT, CDR2 YYREEE, per germline (reference sequence). This CDR3 has 14 residues. V was pared by 0 bases and J by 1 base, with 5 bases between.

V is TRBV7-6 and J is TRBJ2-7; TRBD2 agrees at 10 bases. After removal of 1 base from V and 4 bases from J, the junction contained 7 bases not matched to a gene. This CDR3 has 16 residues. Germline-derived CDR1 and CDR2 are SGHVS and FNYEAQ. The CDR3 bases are TGTGCCAGCAGCTTAGGGCTAGCGGGAGAAATATACGAGCAGTACTTC. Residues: CASSLGLAGEIYEQYF.

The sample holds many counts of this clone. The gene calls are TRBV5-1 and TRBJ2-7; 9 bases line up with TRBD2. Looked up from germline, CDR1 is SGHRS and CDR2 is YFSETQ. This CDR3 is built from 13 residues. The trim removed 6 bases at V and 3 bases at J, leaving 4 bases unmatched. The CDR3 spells CASNSTSGYEQYF. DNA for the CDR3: TGCGCCAGCAACTCGACTAGCGGCTACGAGCAGTACTTC. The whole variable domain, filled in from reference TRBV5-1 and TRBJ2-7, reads KAGVTQTPRYLIKTRGQQVTLSCSPISGHRSVSWYQQTPGQGLQFLFEYFSETQRNKGNFPGRFSGRQFSNSRSEMNVSTLELGDSALYLCASNSTSGYEQYFGPGTRLTVT.